The rows below give T cell receptor beta chains drawn from one sample of a study of T cells in Graves' hyperthyroidism and ophthalmopathy. From the multiplex PCR reads, TCRdb called clonotypes with MiXCR, one entry per CDR3 protein. Here the sample spans about 420,000 distinct CDR3 sequences, about 13% being singletons. Sample: blood. These receptors were obtained from a woman between 18 and 29 years old with Graves' hyperthyroidism. CDR3s include the opening cysteine and the closing phenylalanine or tryptophan. A D gene is named only where the DNA matches it firmly. Where a row states a size, it is once, few, many or the class of an expanded clone; other rows omit it.

>TRBV30|many|TRBJ2-7|TRBD1
TGTGCCTGGAGTTCGGCGGGACAGGGCCGCGAGCAGTACTTC
CAWSSAGQGREQYF
>TRBV4-1|NA|TRBJ2-3|TRBD2
TGCGCCAGCAGCCGGGATCCCGGGACTAGCGGAAGCACAGATACGCAGTATTTT
CASSRDPGTSGSTDTQYF
>TRBV28|many|TRBJ1-1|TRBD1
TGTGCCAGCAGTACCGGGACAGTCATGAACACTGAAGCTTTCTTT
CASSTGTVMNTEAFF
>TRBV20-1|many|TRBJ2-7|TRBD2
TGCAGTGCTAGGGGGGGCGGGACTAGCAGGGCCGAGCAGTACTTC
CSARGGGTSRAEQYF
>TRBV6-1|few|TRBJ2-6|TRBD1
TGTGCCAGCGGTCGGACAGGCCTCAAAACTGGGGCCAACGTCCTGACTTTC
CASGRTGLKTGANVLTF
>TRBV9|many|TRBJ1-3|NA
TGTGCCAGCAGCCCAAGACTCTCTGGAAACACCATATATTTT
CASSPRLSGNTIYF
>TRBV4-2|many|TRBJ1-1|NA
TGTGCCAGCAGCCAAGATATTACGAACACTGAAGCTTTCTTT
CASSQDITNTEAFF
>TRBV7-6|few|TRBJ1-4|NA
TGTGCCAGCAGCTTTGGTCAGGGGTTGATTCAGGAAAAACTGTTTTTT
CASSFGQGLIQEKLFF
>TRBV5-5|NA|TRBJ2-3|TRBD2
TGTGCCAGCAGCATTAGCGGGGCTAGCACAGATACGCAGTATTTT
CASSISGASTDTQYF
>TRBV28|NA|TRBJ1-5|TRBD1
TGTGCCAGCAGTCCCAGACAGGGAGGAGGCAATCAGCCCCAGCATTTT
CASSPRQGGGNQPQHF
>TRBV6-1|few|TRBJ2-3|TRBD2
TGTGCCAGCAGTTTAGTAGCGGGAGGGCCACGGGCAGATACGCAGTATTTT
CASSLVAGGPRADTQYF
>TRBV5-1|NA|TRBJ2-1|TRBD2
TGCGCCAGCAGCTTGGGCGGGACTAGTCTATACAATGAGCAGTTCTTC
CASSLGGTSLYNEQFF
>TRBV25-1|NA|TRBJ1-4|NA
TGTGCCAGCAGTGAACCCGGCGGGCCCTCTAATGAAAGACTGTTTTTT
CASSEPGGPSNERLFF
>TRBV27|many|TRBJ1-5|TRBD1
TGTGCCAGCAGTAACCTAGGGGGACAGCCATATAGCAATCAGCCCCAGCATTTT
CASSNLGGQPYSNQPQHF
>TRBV3-1|NA|TRBJ2-7|NA
TGTGCCAACAGCCCCGGGACCAGCTCCTACGAGCAGTACTTC
CANSPGTSSYEQYF
>TRBV12-3/TRBV12-4|NA|TRBJ2-2|TRBD2
TGTGCCAGCAGCCGAGCGGGAGGGCCGGACACCGGGGAGCTGTTTTTT
CASSRAGGPDTGELFF
>TRBV5-1|NA|TRBJ2-1|TRBD2
TGCGCCAGCAGCTTGGAAATCTGGGGGACTAGCGGGACCCACCAGTTCTTC
CASSLEIWGTSGTHQFF
>TRBV3-1|many|TRBJ1-2|NA
TGTGCCAGCACCAAGGAGGGGGGTGGCTACACCTTC
CASTKEGGGYTF
>TRBV12-3/TRBV12-4|few|TRBJ1-2|TRBD1
TGTGCCAGCAGTTTGTACAGGGGGCTTGACTACTATGGCTACACCTTC
CASSLYRGLDYYGYTF
>TRBV5-1|NA|TRBJ2-7|NA
TGCGCCAGCAACCCCACCGGGGCGAACTACGAGCAGTACTTC
CASNPTGANYEQYF
>TRBV11-2|many|TRBJ1-5|TRBD1
TGTGCCAGCAGCGGGGACAGGGGGCTAGGTCAGCCCCAGCATTTT
CASSGDRGLGQPQHF
>TRBV7-9|many|TRBJ2-1|TRBD2
TGTGCCAGCAGCTTAATTAGCGGGCACAATGAGCAGTTCTTC
CASSLISGHNEQFF
>TRBV6-2/TRBV6-3|few|TRBJ2-5|NA
TGTGCCAGCAGGATTACAGGGCTCGGAGGGACCCAGTACTTC
CASRITGLGGTQYF
>TRBV11-2|many|TRBJ2-5|NA
TGTGCCAGCAGCTTAGAATCAGTCGCGACCCAGTACTTC
CASSLESVATQYF
>TRBV4-1|few|TRBJ1-2|NA
TGCGCCAGCAGCTCACAGGAGGGAGGCTACACCTTC
CASSSQEGGYTF
>TRBV5-1|NA|TRBJ1-1|NA
TGCGCCAGCAACTCACCTAGGGCAGGAGGGGAAGCTTTCTTT
CASNSPRAGGEAFF
>TRBV28|NA|TRBJ2-1|NA
TGTGCCAGCAGTTTAGGATCTCACAATGAGCAGTTCTTC
CASSLGSHNEQFF
>TRBV6-1|many|TRBJ2-5|TRBD2
TGTGCCAGCAGGATTCCGGGGGGGACCCAGTACTTC
CASRIPGGTQYF
>TRBV27|few|TRBJ2-3|NA
TGTGCCAGCAGTTCTACCGGGACCCACACAGATACGCAGTATTTT
CASSSTGTHTDTQYF
>TRBV27|NA|TRBJ1-1|NA
TGTGCCAGCAGTCAGTCCGATGATTTGAACACTGAAGCTTTCTTT
CASSQSDDLNTEAFF
>TRBV10-1|few|TRBJ2-3|NA
TGCGCCAGCACGTCCGACTCGCCCACAGATACGCAGTATTTT
CASTSDSPTDTQYF